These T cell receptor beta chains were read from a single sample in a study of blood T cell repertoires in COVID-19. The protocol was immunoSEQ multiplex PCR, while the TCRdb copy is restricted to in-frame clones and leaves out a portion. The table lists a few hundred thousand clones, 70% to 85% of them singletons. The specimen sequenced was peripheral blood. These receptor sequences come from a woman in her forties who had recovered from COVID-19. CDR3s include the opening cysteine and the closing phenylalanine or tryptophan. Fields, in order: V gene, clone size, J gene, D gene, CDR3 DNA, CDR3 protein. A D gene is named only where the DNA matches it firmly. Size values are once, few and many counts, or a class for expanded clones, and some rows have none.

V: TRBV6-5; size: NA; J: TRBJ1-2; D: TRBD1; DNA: TGTGCCACCAACACCAACAGGGGTAACTATGGCTACACCTTC; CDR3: CATNTNRGNYGYTF
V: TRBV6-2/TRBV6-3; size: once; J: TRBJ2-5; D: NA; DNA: TGTGCCAGCAGCAACAGCCTCCAAGAGACCCAGTACTTC; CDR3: CASSNSLQETQYF
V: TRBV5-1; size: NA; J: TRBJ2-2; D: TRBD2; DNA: TGCGCCAGCAGCTTAGCGGGATCCACCGGGGAGCTGTTTTTT; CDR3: CASSLAGSTGELFF
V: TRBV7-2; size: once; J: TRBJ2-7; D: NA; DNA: TGTGCCAGCAGCTTGGGGGCAGGACAAACCTACGAGCAGTACTTC; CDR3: CASSLGAGQTYEQYF
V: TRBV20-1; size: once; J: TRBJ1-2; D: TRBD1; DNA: TGCAGTGCCGGGACAGCTCACGACTACACCTTC; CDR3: CSAGTAHDYTF
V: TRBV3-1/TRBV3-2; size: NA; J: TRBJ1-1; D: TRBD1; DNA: TGTGCCAGCAGCTCCTGGTCAGGGGGATTGAACACTGAAGCTTTCTTT; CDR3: CASSSWSGGLNTEAFF
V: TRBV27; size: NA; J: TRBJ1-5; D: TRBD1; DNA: TGTGCCAGCAGTCTTTACCCGACAGGGGGACAGCCCCAGCATTTT; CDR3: CASSLYPTGGQPQHF
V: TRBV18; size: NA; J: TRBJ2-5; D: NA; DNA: TGTGCCAGCTCACCACCGATGGGACAATCAACTGGGAAGACCCAGTACTTC; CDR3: CASSPPMGQSTGKTQYF
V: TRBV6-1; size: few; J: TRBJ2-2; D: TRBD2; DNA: TGTGCCAGCAGTGCCTTCCTAGCGGCGAACACCGGGGAGCTGTTTTTT; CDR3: CASSAFLAANTGELFF
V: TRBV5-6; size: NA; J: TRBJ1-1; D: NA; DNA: TGTGCCAGCAGCTTGGGGGGGCGGGCCACTGAAGCTTTCTTT; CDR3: CASSLGGRATEAFF
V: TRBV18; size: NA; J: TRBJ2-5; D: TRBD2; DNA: TGTGCCAGCTCGTGGGAGGGAAAAGGTGACCAGTACTTC; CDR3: CASSWEGKGDQYF